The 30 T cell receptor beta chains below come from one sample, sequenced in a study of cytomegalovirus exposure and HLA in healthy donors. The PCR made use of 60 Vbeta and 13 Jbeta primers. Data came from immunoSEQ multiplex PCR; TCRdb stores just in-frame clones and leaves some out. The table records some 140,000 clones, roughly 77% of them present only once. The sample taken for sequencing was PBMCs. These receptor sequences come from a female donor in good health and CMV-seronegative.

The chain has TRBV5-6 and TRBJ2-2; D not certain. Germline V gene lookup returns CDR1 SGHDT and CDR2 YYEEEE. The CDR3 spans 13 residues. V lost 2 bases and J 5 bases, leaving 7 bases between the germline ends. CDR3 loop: CASSFLVTGELFF. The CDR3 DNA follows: TGTGCCAGCAGCTTTTTAGTGACCGGGGAGCTGTTTTTT.

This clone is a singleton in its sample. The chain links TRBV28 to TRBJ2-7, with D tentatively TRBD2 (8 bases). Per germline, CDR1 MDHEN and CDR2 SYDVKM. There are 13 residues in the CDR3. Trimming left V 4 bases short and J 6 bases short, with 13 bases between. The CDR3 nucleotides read TGTGCCAGCAGTTCGGGAGGGGGCCGCGAGCAGTACTTC. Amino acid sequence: CASSSGGGREQYF.

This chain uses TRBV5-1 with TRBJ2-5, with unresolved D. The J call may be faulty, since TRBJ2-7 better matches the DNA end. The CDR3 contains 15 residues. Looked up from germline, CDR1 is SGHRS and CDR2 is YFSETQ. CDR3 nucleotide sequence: TGCGCCAGCAGCTTCGGAGAGTATAGGTCCTACGAGCAGTACTTC. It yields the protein CASSFGEYRSYEQYF.

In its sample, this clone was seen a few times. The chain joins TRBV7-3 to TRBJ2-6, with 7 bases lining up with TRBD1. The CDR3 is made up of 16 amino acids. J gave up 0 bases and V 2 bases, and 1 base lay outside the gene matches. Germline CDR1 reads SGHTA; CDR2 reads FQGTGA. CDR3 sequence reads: CASSLGQVSGANVLTF. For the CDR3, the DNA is TGTGCCAGCAGCTTAGGACAGGTCTCTGGGGCCAACGTCCTGACTTTC.

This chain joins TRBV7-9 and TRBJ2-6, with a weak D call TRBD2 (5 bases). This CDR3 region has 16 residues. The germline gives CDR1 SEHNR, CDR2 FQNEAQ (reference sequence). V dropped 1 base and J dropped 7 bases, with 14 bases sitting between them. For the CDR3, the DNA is TGTGCCAGCAGCTTAGGCGGGCCGTCCCTCGCCAACGTCCTGACTTTC. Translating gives CASSLGGPSLANVLTF.

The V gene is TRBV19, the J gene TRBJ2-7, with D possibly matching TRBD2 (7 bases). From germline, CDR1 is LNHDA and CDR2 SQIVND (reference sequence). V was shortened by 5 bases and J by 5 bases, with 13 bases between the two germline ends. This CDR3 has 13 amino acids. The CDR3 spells CASSLRGRDEQYF. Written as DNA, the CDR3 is TGTGCCAGTAGTCTAAGGGGGAGGGACGAGCAGTACTTC.

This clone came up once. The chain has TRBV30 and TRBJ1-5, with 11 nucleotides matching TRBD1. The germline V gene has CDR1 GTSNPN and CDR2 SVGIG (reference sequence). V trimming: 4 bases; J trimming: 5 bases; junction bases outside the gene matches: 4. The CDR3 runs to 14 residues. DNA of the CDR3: TGTGCCTGGACCCAGGACAGGGGGCATCAGCCCCAGCATTTT. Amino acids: CAWTQDRGHQPQHF. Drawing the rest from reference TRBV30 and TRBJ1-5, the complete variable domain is SQTIHQWPATLVQPVGSPLSLECTVEGTSNPNLYWYRQAAGRGLQLLFYSVGIGQISSEVPQNLSASRPQDRQFILSSKKLLLSDSGFYLCAWTQDRGHQPQHFGDGTRLSIL.

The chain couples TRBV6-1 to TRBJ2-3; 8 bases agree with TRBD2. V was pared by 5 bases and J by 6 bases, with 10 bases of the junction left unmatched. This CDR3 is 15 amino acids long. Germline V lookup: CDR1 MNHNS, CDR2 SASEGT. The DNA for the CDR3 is TGTGCCAGCAGTTTAAGTTCGGGCGGGAGGGATACGCAGTATTTT. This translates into CASSLSSGGRDTQYF.

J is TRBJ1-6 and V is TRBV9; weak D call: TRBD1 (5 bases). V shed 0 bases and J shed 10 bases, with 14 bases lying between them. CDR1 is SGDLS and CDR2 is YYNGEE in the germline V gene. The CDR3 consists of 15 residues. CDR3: CASSVVGGAESPLHF. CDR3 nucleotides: TGTGCCAGCAGCGTAGTGGGGGGAGCAGAATCACCCCTCCACTTT.

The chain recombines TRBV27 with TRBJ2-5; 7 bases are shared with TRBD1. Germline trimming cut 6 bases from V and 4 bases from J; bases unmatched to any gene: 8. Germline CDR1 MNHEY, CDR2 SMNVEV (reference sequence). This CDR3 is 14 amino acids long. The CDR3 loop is CASSRTGVGETQYF. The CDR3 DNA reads TGTGCCAGCAGCCGAACAGGGGTTGGAGAGACCCAGTACTTC.

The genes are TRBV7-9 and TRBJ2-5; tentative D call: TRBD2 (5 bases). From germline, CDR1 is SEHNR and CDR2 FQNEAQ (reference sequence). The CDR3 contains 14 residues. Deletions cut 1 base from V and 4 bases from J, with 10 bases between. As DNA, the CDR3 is TGTGCCAGCAGCTTAGTTGAGGGAGTAGAGACCCAGTACTTC. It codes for CASSLVEGVETQYF.

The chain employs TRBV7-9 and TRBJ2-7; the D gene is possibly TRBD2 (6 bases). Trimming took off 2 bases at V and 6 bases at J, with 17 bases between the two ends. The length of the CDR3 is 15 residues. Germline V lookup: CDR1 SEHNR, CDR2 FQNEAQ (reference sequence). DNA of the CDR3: TGTGCCAGCAGCTTAACGCGGGGTCGACTGTCCGAGCAGTACTTC. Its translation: CASSLTRGRLSEQYF.

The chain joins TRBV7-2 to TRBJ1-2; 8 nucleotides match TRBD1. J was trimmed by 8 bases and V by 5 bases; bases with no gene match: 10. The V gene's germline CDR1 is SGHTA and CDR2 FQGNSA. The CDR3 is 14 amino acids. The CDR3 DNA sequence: TGTGCCAGCAGCCCCGCGGCAGGGGGCGCGGGCTACACCTTC. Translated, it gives CASSPAAGGAGYTF.

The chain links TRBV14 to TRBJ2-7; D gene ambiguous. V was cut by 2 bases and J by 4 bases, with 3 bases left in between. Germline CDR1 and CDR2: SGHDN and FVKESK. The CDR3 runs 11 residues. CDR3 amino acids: CASSQSYEQYF. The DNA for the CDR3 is TGTGCCAGCAGCCAATCTTACGAGCAGTACTTC. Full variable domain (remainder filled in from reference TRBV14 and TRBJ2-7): EAGVTQFPSHSVIEKGQTVTLRCDPISGHDNLYWYRRVMGKEIKFLLHFVKESKQDESGMPNNRFLAERTGGTYSTLKVQPAELEDSGVYFCASSQSYEQYFGPGTRLTVT.

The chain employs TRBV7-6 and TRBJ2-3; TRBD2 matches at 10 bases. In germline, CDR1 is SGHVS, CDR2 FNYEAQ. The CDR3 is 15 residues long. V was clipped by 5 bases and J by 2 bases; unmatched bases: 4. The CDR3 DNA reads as TGTGCCAGCAGCCGAGGACTAGCGGCCACAGATACGCAGTATTTT. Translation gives CASSRGLAATDTQYF.

The CDR3 here is CASSRWTGGQPQHF. CDR3 DNA sequence: TGTGCCAGCAGCCGCTGGACAGGGGGCCAGCCCCAGCATTTT. The chain couples TRBV28 to TRBJ1-5; TRBD1 matches at 11 bases. Germline V gives CDR1 MDHEN, CDR2 SYDVKM. This CDR3 comprises 14 residues. With V trimmed by 6 bases and J by 7 bases, 5 bases remained unmatched.

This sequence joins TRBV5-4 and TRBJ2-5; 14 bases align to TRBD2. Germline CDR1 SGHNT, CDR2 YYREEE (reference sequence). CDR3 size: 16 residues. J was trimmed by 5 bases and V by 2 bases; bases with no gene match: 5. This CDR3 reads CASSLGTSGSGETQYF. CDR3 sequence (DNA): TGTGCCAGCAGCTTAGGGACTAGCGGGAGCGGGGAGACCCAGTACTTC.

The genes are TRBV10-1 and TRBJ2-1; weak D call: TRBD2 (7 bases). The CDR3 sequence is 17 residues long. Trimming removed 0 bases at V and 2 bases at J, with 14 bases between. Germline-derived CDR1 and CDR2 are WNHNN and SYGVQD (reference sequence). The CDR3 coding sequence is TGCGCCAGCAGTGAGTCAACGGGGGGCGATACCTACAATGAGCAGTTCTTC. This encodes CASSESTGGDTYNEQFF.

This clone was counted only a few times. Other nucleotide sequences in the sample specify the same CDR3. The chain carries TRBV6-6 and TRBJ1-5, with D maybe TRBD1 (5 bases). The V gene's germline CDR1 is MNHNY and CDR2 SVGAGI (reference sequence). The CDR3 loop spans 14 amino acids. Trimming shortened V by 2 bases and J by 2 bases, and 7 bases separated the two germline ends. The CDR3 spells CASSYRGGNQPQHF. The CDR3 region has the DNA TGTGCCAGCAGTTACCGGGGGGGCAATCAGCCCCAGCATTTT.

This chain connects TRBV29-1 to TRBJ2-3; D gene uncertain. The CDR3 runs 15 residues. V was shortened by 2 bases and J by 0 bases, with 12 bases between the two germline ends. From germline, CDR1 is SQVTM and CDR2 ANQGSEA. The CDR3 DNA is TGCAGCGTTGAACCAGGCACTTATAGCACAGATACGCAGTATTTT. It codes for CSVEPGTYSTDTQYF.

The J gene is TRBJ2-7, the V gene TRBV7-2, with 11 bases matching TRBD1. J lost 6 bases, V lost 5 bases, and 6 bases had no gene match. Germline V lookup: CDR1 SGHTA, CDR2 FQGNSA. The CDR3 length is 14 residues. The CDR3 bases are TGTGCCAGCAGCAGGACAGGGGGCGCGTCCGAGCAGTACTTC. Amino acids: CASSRTGGASEQYF.

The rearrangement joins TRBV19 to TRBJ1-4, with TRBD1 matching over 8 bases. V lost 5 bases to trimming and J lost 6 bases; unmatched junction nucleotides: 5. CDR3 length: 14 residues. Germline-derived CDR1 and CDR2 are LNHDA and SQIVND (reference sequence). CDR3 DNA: TGTGCCAGTAGTGTGACAGGGGTATATGAAAAACTGTTTTTT. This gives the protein CASSVTGVYEKLFF. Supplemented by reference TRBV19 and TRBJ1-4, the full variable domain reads DGGITQSPKYLFRKEGQNVTLSCEQNLNHDAMYWYRQDPGQGLRLIYYSQIVNDFQKGDIAEGYSVSREKKESFPLTVTSAQKNPTAFYLCASSVTGVYEKLFFGSGTQLSVL.

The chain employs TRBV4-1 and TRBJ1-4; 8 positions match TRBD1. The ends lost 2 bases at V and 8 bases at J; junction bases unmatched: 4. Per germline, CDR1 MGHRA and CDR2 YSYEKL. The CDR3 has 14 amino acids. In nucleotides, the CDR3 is TGCGCCAGCAGCCAAAACAGGGGGGGAGAAAAACTGTTTTTT. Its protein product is CASSQNRGGEKLFF.

The CDR3, as DNA: TGCGCCAGCAGCTTGGATGGCAGGGGGCCCCAAGAGACCCAGTACTTC. Residues: CASSLDGRGPQETQYF. The chain employs TRBV5-1 and TRBJ2-5, with 8 bases fitting TRBD1. The V gene end was trimmed by 0 bases and the J gene end by 1 base; junction bases not matched to a gene: 5. The CDR3 spans 16 residues. Germline assignment: CDR1 SGHRS and CDR2 YFSETQ.

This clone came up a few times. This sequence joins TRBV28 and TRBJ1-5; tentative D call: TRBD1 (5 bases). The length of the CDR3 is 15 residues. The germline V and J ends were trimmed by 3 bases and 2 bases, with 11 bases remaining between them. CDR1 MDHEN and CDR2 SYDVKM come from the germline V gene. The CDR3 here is CASSFQGSGNQPQHF. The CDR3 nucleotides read TGTGCCAGCAGTTTTCAGGGAAGCGGCAATCAGCCCCAGCATTTT.

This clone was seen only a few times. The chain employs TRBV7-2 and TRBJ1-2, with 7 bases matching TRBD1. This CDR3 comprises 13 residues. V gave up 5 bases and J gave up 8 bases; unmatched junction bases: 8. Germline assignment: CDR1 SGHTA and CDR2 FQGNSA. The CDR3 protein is CASSPDRVGGYTF. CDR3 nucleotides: TGTGCCAGCAGCCCTGACAGGGTAGGAGGCTACACCTTC.

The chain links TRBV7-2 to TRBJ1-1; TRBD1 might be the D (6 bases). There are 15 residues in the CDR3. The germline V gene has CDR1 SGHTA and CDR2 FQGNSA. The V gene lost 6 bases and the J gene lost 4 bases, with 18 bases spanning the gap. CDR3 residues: CASRFSRGASTEAFF. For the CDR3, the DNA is TGTGCCAGCAGATTTAGCAGGGGTGCAAGCACTGAAGCTTTCTTT.

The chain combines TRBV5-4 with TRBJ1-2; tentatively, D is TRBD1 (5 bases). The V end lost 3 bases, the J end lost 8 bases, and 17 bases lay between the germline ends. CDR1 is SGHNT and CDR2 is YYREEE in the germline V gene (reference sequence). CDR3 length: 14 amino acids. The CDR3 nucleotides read TGTGCCAGCAGCTCTCAGTCACCCGGGGGGGGCTACACCTTC. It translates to CASSSQSPGGGYTF.

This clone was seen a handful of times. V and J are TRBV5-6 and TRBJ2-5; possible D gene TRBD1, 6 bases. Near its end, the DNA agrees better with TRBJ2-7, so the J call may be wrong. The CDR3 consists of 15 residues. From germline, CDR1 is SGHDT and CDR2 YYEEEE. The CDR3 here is CASSLGTVSSYEQYF. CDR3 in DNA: TGTGCCAGCAGCTTGGGGACAGTCAGCTCCTACGAGCAGTACTTC.

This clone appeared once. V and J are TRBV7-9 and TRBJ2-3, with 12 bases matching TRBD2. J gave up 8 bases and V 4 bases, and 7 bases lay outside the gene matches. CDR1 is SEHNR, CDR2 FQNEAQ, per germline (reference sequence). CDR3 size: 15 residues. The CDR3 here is CASSSLAGGGRTQYF. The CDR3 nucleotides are TGTGCCAGCAGCTCTCTAGCGGGAGGGGGTCGTACGCAGTATTTT.